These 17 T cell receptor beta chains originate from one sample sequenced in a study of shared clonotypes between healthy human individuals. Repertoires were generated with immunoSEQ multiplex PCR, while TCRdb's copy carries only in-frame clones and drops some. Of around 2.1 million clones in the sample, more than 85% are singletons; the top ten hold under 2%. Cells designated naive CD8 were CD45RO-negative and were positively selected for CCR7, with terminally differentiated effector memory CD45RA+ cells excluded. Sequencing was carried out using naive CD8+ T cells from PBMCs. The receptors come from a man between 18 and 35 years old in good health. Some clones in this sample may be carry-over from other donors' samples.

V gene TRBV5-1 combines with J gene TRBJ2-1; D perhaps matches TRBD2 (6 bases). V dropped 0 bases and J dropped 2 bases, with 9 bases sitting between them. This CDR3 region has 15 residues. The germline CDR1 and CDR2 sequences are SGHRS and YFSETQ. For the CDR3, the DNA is TGCGCCAGCAGCTTGGATAGCGGAGCCTACAATGAGCAGTTCTTC. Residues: CASSLDSGAYNEQFF.

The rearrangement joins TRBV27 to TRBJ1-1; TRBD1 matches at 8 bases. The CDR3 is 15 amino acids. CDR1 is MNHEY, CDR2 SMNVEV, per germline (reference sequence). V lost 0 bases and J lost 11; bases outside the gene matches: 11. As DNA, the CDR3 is TGTGCCAGCAGTTTATCTCCAGGGGGCAGGTTGGAGGCTTTCTTT. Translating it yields CASSLSPGGRLEAFF.

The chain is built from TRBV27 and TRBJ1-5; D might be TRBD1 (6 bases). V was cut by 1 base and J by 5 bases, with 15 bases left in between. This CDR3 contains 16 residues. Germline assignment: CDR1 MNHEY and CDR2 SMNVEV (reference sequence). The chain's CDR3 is CASSLWFRQGHQPQHF. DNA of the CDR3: TGTGCCAGCAGTTTATGGTTCAGGCAGGGGCATCAGCCCCAGCATTTT.

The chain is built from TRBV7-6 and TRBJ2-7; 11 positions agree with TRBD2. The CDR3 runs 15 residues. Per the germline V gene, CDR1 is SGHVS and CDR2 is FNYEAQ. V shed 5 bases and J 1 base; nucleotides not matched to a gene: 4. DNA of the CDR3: TGTGCCAGCAGCCCCCGACTAGCGGGGTCCTACGAGCAGTACTTC. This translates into CASSPRLAGSYEQYF.

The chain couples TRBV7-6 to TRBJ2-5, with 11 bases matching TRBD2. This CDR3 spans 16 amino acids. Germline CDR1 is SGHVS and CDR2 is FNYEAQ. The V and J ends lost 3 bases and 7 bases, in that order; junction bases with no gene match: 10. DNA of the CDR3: TGTGCCAGCAGCTTGGGGACTAGCGGCAACCCTGGGACCCAGTACTTC. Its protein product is CASSLGTSGNPGTQYF. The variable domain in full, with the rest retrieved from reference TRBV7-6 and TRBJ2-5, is GAGVSQSPRYKVTKRGQDVALRCDPISGHVSLYWYRQALGQGPEFLTYFNYEAQQDKSGLPNDRFSAERPEGSISTLTIQRTEQRDSAMYRCASSLGTSGNPGTQYFGPGTRLLVL.

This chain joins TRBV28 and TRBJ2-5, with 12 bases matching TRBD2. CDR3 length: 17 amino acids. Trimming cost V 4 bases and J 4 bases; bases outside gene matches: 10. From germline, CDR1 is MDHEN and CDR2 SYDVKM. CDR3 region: CASSSRLAGVRGETQYF. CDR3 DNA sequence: TGTGCCAGCAGTTCCCGACTAGCGGGAGTAAGGGGAGAGACCCAGTACTTC.

CDR3 sequence: CASSLNRGPSSYEQYF. CDR3 in DNA: TGTGCCAGCAGCTTAAACAGGGGGCCATCCTCCTACGAGCAGTACTTC. The rearrangement uses TRBV7-9 and TRBJ2-7; 9 bases are shared with TRBD1. Germline-derived CDR1 and CDR2 are SEHNR and FQNEAQ (reference sequence). V lost 2 bases and J lost 0; bases outside the gene matches: 5. The CDR3 is 16 residues long.

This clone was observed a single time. The CDR3 region is CASSPIPFSGHYGYTF. The DNA of the CDR3 is TGTGCCAGCAGCCCCATTCCCTTTAGCGGGCACTATGGCTACACCTTC. The chain carries TRBV7-8 and TRBJ1-2; the D is unclear. The CDR3 runs to 16 residues. The germline gives CDR1 SGHVS, CDR2 FQNEAQ. With 5 bases removed from V and 3 bases from J, the gap between germline ends came to 19 bases.

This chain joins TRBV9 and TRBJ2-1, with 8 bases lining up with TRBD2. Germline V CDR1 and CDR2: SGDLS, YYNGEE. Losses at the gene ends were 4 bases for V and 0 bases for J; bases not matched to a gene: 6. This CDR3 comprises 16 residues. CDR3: CASSLWAGGSYNEQFF. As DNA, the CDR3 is TGTGCCAGCAGCCTATGGGCGGGAGGCTCCTACAATGAGCAGTTCTTC.

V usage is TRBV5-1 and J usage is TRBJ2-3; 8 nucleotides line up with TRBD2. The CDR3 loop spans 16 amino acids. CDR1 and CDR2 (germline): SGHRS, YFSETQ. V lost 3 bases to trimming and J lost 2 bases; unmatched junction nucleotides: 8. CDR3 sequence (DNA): TGCGCCAGCAGCTCCAGCGGGAGCTACACCACAGATACGCAGTATTTT. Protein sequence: CASSSSGSYTTDTQYF.

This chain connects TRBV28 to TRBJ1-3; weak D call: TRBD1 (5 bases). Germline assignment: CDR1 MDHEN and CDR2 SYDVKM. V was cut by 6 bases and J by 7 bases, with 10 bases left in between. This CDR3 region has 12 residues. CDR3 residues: CASRRDSNTIYF. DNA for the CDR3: TGTGCCAGCAGACGCGACAGCAACACCATATATTTT. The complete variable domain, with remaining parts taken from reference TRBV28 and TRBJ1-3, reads DVKVTQSSRYLVKRTGEKVFLECVQDMDHENMFWYRQDPGLGLRLIYFSYDVKMKEKGDIPEGYSVSREKKERFSLILESASTNQTSMYLCASRRDSNTIYFGEGSWLTVV.

Written as DNA, the CDR3 is TGTGCCAGCAGCATTGGGACAATCGAAGCTTTCTTT. This encodes CASSIGTIEAFF. V gene TRBV7-9 combines with J gene TRBJ1-1; maybe TRBD1 (6 bases). The germline CDR1 and CDR2 sequences are SEHNR and FQNEAQ (reference sequence). The CDR3 has 12 residues. V gave up 5 bases and J gave up 8 bases, with 12 bases separating them.

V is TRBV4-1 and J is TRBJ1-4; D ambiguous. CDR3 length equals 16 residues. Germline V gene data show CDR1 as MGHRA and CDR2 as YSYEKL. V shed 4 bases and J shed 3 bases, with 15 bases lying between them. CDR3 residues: CASSLPGVHSNEKLFF. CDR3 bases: TGCGCCAGCAGCCTTCCCGGGGTCCATTCTAATGAAAAACTGTTTTTT.

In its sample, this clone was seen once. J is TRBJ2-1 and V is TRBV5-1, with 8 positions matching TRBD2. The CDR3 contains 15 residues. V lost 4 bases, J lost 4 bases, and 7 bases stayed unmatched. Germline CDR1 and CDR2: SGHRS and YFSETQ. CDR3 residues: CASSPSGSLYNEQFF. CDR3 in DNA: TGCGCCAGCAGCCCCAGCGGGAGTTTATACAATGAGCAGTTCTTC.

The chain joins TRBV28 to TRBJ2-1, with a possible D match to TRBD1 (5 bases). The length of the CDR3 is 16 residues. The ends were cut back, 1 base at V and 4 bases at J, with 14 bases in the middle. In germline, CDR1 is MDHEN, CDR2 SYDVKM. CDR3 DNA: TGTGCCAGCAGTTTATCCCCCAGACAGAAGTACAATGAGCAGTTCTTC. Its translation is CASSLSPRQKYNEQFF.

The DNA of the CDR3 is TGCGCCAGCAGTCAATCCCCACCTCAAGAGACCCAGTACTTC. It codes for CASSQSPPQETQYF. J is TRBJ2-5 and V is TRBV23-1; D is unresolved. TRBV23-1 is recorded as an ORF, its role being uncertain. The CDR3 sequence is 14 residues long. V was clipped by 0 bases and J by 2 bases, with 7 bases between them.

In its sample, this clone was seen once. DNA for the CDR3: TGTGCCAGCAGTTTATTTTCAGGGGGCCATGGCAATCAGCCCCAGCATTTT. Its protein is CASSLFSGGHGNQPQHF. The chain has TRBV27 and TRBJ1-5; 8 bases agree with TRBD1. The CDR3 length is 17 residues. J lost 2 bases, V lost 1 base, and 7 bases had no gene match. Germline V lookup: CDR1 MNHEY, CDR2 SMNVEV (reference sequence).